This paragraph reports one T cell receptor beta chain. What it binds is unknown. Both 60 Vbeta primers and 13 Jbeta primers went into the PCR. Here immunoSEQ multiplex PCR was the method, and the copy in TCRdb shows in-frame clones only, minus some. The data contain roughly 140,000 clones, over 70% of them singletons. This specimen comes from a study of cytomegalovirus exposure and HLA in healthy donors. Study as a whole: HLA-typed donors were the source of 90 million or so unique TCRs, which an early data release held.

CDR3 length: 14 amino acids. Germline V CDR1 and CDR2: SGDLS, YYNGEE. Germline trimming cut 3 bases from V and 4 bases from J; bases unmatched to any gene: 6. Regarding the study as a whole: Cytomegalovirus-associated TCR beta chains were listed, numbering roughly 150. TCR beta V- and J-gene trimming, according to a later analysis, was linked to a missense DCLRE1C variant.

This sequence originates from a man aged 40-55 years in good health and CMV-seronegative. The chain uses TRBV9 and TRBJ1-2; TRBD1 aligns across 7 bases. The sample taken for sequencing was PBMCs. The CDR3: CASSEEAGGYGYTF. The CDR3 nucleotides are TGTGCCAGCAGCGAAGAGGCAGGGGGCTATGGCTACACCTTC.